The clone carrying this T cell receptor beta chain was recorded only once. Libraries were prepared by immunoSEQ multiplex PCR; TCRdb keeps only in-frame clonotypes and omits some of them. In the table there are about 870,000 clones, over 90% of which are singletons. These data belong to a study of shared clonotypes between healthy human individuals. V was clipped by 1 base and J by 4 bases, with 11 bases between them. The CDR3 has 14 amino acids. Germline CDR1 SGHVS, CDR2 FQNEAQ. CD8 cells regarded as naive lacked CD45RO, were positively chosen for CCR7, and omitted terminally differentiated effector memory CD45RA+ cells. Recent vaccinations or acute infections were absent in the healthy HIV-negative adult donors. Adults of Caucasian background living in Nashville, Tennessee made up all donors.

This chain links TRBV7-8 with TRBJ2-7, with D perhaps TRBD2 (5 bases). The TCR comes from a man aged 25 to 40 in good health. The material sequenced was naive CD8+ T cells sorted from blood. CDR3 in amino acids: CASSLDGELYEQYF. The CDR3 DNA follows: TGTGCCAGCAGCTTAGACGGGGAACTTTACGAGCAGTACTTC.